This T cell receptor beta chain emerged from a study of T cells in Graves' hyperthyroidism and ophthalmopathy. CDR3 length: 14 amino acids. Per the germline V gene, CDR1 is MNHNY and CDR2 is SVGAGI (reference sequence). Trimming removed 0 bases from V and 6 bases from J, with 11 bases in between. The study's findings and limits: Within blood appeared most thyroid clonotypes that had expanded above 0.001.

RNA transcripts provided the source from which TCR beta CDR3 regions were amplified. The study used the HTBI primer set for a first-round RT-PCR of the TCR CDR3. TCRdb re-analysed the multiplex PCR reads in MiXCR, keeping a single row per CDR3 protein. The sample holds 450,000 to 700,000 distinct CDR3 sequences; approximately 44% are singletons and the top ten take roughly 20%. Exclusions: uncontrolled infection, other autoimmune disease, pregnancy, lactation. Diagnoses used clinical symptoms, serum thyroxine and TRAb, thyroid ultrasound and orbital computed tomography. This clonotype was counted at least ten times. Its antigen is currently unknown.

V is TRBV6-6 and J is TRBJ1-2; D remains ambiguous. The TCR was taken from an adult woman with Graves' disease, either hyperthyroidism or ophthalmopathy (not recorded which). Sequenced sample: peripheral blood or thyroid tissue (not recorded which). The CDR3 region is CASSYSEGLDGYTF. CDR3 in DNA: TGTGCCAGCAGTTACTCCGAGGGATTAGATGGCTACACCTTC.